The next 2 T cell receptor beta chains were all read from a single sample in a study of T-cell reconstitution after alpha-beta-depleted transplantation in children. The authors prepared the TCRbeta library with unique molecular identifiers. TCRdb re-called the PCR reads through MiXCR, storing one row per CDR3 protein. Seen here are hundreds of thousands of distinct CDR3 sequences, around 15% observed once, and the top ten hold around 28%. This material consisted of PBMCs, mostly from graft donor cells, taken 360 days after TCRalphabeta/CD19-depleted stem cell transplant. These receptors originate from a boy under two years old who had a stem cell transplant for Wiskott-Aldrich syndrome, so the T cells may come from the graft donor.

The rearrangement links TRBV5-1 to TRBJ2-1, with D hard to call. V lost 1 base and J 5 bases, leaving 10 bases between the germline ends. The CDR3 runs to 14 residues. Germline CDR1 SGHRS, CDR2 YFSETQ. The CDR3 bases are TGCGCCAGCAGCTTGATGGTGACCCACAATGAGCAGTTCTTC. This sequence encodes CASSLMVTHNEQFF. Complete variable domain (other parts from reference TRBV5-1 and TRBJ2-1): KAGVTQTPRYLIKTRGQQVTLSCSPISGHRSVSWYQQTPGQGLQFLFEYFSETQRNKGNFPGRFSGRQFSNSRSEMNVSTLELGDSALYLCASSLMVTHNEQFFGPGTRLTVL.

This clonotype has a handful of counts. This chain uses TRBV4-3 with TRBJ2-7, with a possible D match to TRBD2 (5 bases). In germline, CDR1 is LGHNA, CDR2 YSLEER. Between the trimmed V and J ends, which lost 2 bases and 6 bases, there was a span of 11 bases. This CDR3 contains 13 residues. The CDR3 is CASSQLGVGEQYF. The CDR3 nucleotides are TGCGCCAGCAGCCAATTGGGAGTGGGCGAGCAGTACTTC.